The next 20 T cell receptor beta chains were all read from a single sample in a study of CD8 T cells in ankylosing spondylitis. Overall study findings and caveats: Characteristic, it appeared, of ankylosing spondylitis blood was a TCR beta motif of roughly eight highly homologous variants.

Using its own MiXCR run on the 5' RACE reads, TCRdb lists one record per CDR3 protein. The data show over 600,000 distinct CDR3 sequences, under 20% seen once. Their cognate antigens are unknown. Input material: blood, either unsorted or a sorted T cell fraction (not recorded which). These receptors originate from a male donor with ankylosing spondylitis.

The V gene is TRBV4-1, the J gene TRBJ2-5; TRBD2 aligns across 8 bases. The germline V gene has CDR1 MGHRA and CDR2 YSYEKL. The CDR3 is 15 amino acids. J was trimmed by 5 bases and V by 1 base; bases with no gene match: 6. The chain's CDR3 is CASSQAGGNAETQYF. The CDR3 nucleotides read TGCGCCAGCAGCCAAGCGGGAGGGAACGCGGAGACCCAGTACTTC.

There are a few counts of this clonotype. The chain uses TRBV7-9 and TRBJ2-1; possible D gene TRBD2, 6 bases. With 3 bases removed from V and 6 bases from J, the gap between germline ends came to 18 bases. The germline V gene encodes CDR1 SEHNR and CDR2 FQNEAQ (reference sequence). CDR3 length equals 16 residues. Here the CDR3 DNA reads TGTGCCAGCAGCTTGAGGGACTCCCCCAGGACCAATGAGCAGTTCTTC. Protein sequence: CASSLRDSPRTNEQFF.

This clonotype was seen a few times. The chain recombines TRBV7-9 with TRBJ2-1; D may be TRBD1 (6 bases). The CDR3 has 17 residues. In germline, CDR1 is SEHNR, CDR2 FQNEAQ (reference sequence). Trimming took 0 bases from V and 3 from J, leaving 15 bases between them. The CDR3 protein is CASSLASGRGGYNEQFF. The DNA for the CDR3 is TGTGCCAGCAGCTTAGCCTCGGGCCGAGGGGGCTACAATGAGCAGTTCTTC.

This clonotype was counted between two and nine times. The V gene is TRBV2, the J gene TRBJ1-6; 10 positions agree with TRBD1. The CDR3 loop spans 16 amino acids. Trimming removed 6 bases from V and 7 bases from J; junction bases left unmatched: 9. Germline loops: CDR1 SNHLY, CDR2 FYNNEI. CDR3 loop: CASSTSGGQGNSPLHF. The CDR3 nucleotides read TGTGCCAGCAGCACAAGTGGGGGACAGGGGAATTCACCCCTCCACTTT.

This clonotype was counted between two and nine times. This chain links TRBV5-1 with TRBJ1-3; 9 nucleotides align to TRBD1. The length of the CDR3 is 16 residues. Trimming cost V 0 bases and J 4 bases; bases outside gene matches: 5. Germline values: CDR1 SGHRS, CDR2 YFSETQ. CDR3 in DNA: TGCGCCAGCAGCTTGGTGGGACAGGGCACGGGAAACACCATATATTTT. It codes for CASSLVGQGTGNTIYF. The variable domain in full, with the rest retrieved from reference TRBV5-1 and TRBJ1-3, is KAGVTQTPRYLIKTRGQQVTLSCSPISGHRSVSWYQQTPGQGLQFLFEYFSETQRNKGNFPGRFSGRQFSNSRSEMNVSTLELGDSALYLCASSLVGQGTGNTIYFGEGSWLTVV.

The V and J genes are TRBV7-9 and TRBJ2-1; TRBD2 matches at 7 bases. The CDR3 spans 17 residues. The J segment lost 8 bases and the V segment lost 3 bases, leaving 16 bases of the junction unmatched. The germline V gene encodes CDR1 SEHNR and CDR2 FQNEAQ (reference sequence). Here the CDR3 DNA reads TGTGCCAGCAGCTTTCTTCCCGGGACTATTCCTCCAGATGAGCAGTTCTTC. Protein product: CASSFLPGTIPPDEQFF.

The V gene is TRBV7-8, the J gene TRBJ2-2, with no clear D. Deletions cut 7 bases from V and 1 base from J, with 7 bases between. Looked up from germline, CDR1 is SGHVS and CDR2 is FQNEAQ. The CDR3 extends over 13 amino acids. The CDR3 DNA is TGTGCCAGCAAGGACGGGAACACCGGGGAGCTGTTTTTT. Translation: CASKDGNTGELFF. The full variable domain, its missing parts supplied by reference TRBV7-8 and TRBJ2-2, is GAGVSQSPRYKVAKRGQDVALRCDPISGHVSLFWYQQALGQGPEFLTYFQNEAQLDKSGLPSDRFFAERPEGSVSTLKIQRTQQEDSAVYLCASKDGNTGELFFGEGSRLTVL.

This clonotype showed up many times. The CDR3 loop reads CASSGQGNTGELFF. The DNA for the CDR3 is TGTGCCAGCAGTGGACAGGGCAACACCGGGGAGCTGTTTTTT. This chain joins TRBV2 and TRBJ2-2; 7 bases fit TRBD1. V lost 4 bases, J lost 2 bases, and 1 base stayed unmatched. Germline V CDR1 and CDR2: SNHLY, FYNNEI. This CDR3 comprises 14 residues.

The chain combines TRBV7-8 with TRBJ2-1; 7 bases are shared with TRBD1. This CDR3 contains 14 residues. V was clipped by 10 bases and J by 4 bases; unmatched bases: 10. Germline V gene lookup returns CDR1 SGHVS and CDR2 FQNEAQ. The CDR3 here is CATSTGAAYNEQFF. CDR3 bases: TGTGCCACATCAACAGGGGCCGCATACAATGAGCAGTTCTTC.

The chain links TRBV4-3 to TRBJ2-7; 8 bases align to TRBD2. CDR1 and CDR2 (germline): LGHNA, YSLEER. The CDR3 spans 16 residues. J lost 2 bases, V lost 7 bases, and 13 bases had no gene match. This CDR3 reads CASNPFSGTGAYEQYF. For the CDR3, the DNA is TGCGCCAGCAACCCCTTTAGCGGGACCGGGGCCTACGAGCAGTACTTC.

The J gene is TRBJ2-5, the V gene TRBV18; 12 nucleotides agree with TRBD2. Losses at the gene ends were 0 bases for V and 4 bases for J; bases not matched to a gene: 0. Germline V gene lookup returns CDR1 KGHSH and CDR2 LQKENI. The CDR3 length is 15 residues. CDR3 residues: CASSPPTSGGETQYF. CDR3 coding DNA: TGTGCCAGCTCACCACCGACTAGCGGGGGAGAGACCCAGTACTTC.

A remark on this clonotype: Being one base from a much bigger clone, this may be a read error. The chain couples TRBV12-3 or TRBV12-4 to TRBJ2-1, with D possibly matching TRBD2 (6 bases). This CDR3 is 17 amino acids long. The DNA for the CDR3 is TGTGCCAGCTGTTTATTTCTCGGGAGTAGCGGCTACAATGAGCAGTTCTTC. Protein sequence: CASCLFLGSSGYNEQFF.

The table lists this clonotype with a few counts. The chain joins TRBV19 to TRBJ1-5; 7 positions match TRBD1. This CDR3 is built from 14 residues. Germline CDR1 is LNHDA and CDR2 is SQIVND (reference sequence). With 8 bases clipped from V and 2 bases from J, the junction kept 6 bases outside the gene matches. The CDR3 is CASQGGDRNQPQHF. Written as DNA, the CDR3 is TGTGCCAGTCAGGGGGGGGACCGCAATCAGCCCCAGCATTTT.

The chain is built from TRBV4-1 and TRBJ1-1; unclear D gene. Germline V gives CDR1 MGHRA, CDR2 YSYEKL. Between the trimmed V and J ends, which lost 1 base and 4 bases, there was a span of 22 bases. The CDR3 length is 18 residues. Here the CDR3 reads CASSQASRAHPGFTEAFF. The CDR3 DNA sequence: TGCGCCAGCAGCCAAGCCTCACGCGCACACCCGGGCTTCACTGAAGCTTTCTTT.

The chain is built from TRBV11-1 and TRBJ2-2; 10 positions match TRBD2. The germline gives CDR1 SGHAT, CDR2 FQDESV (reference sequence). This CDR3 comprises 18 residues. Trimming took 5 bases from V and 2 from J; bases not matched to a gene: 11. CDR3 amino acids: CASSLTAQREGNTGELFF. CDR3 in DNA: TGTGCCAGCAGCCTAACCGCTCAGCGGGAGGGAAACACCGGGGAGCTGTTTTTT.

The V call is TRBV28, the J call TRBJ1-5, with D perhaps matching TRBD1 (5 bases). Trimming took 5 bases from V and 7 from J, leaving 18 bases between them. CDR3 size: 15 residues. CDR1 is MDHEN, CDR2 SYDVKM, per germline. CDR3 residues: CASSGWRGVVQPQHF. Here the CDR3 DNA reads TGTGCCAGCAGTGGATGGCGGGGCGTCGTACAGCCCCAGCATTTT.

This clonotype has more than one count but fewer than ten. V usage is TRBV4-2 and J usage is TRBJ2-5; 11 bases align to TRBD1. This CDR3 comprises 17 residues. Germline CDR1 and CDR2: LGHNA and YNFKEQ. The J segment lost 1 base and the V segment lost 1 base, leaving 5 bases of the junction unmatched. CDR3 residues: CASSQVGTGGSQETQYF. CDR3 nucleotides: TGTGCCAGCAGCCAAGTAGGGACAGGGGGGTCCCAAGAGACCCAGTACTTC.

The rearrangement uses TRBV5-1 and TRBJ2-7, with 8 bases lining up with TRBD1. The J segment lost 5 bases and the V segment lost 3 bases, leaving 10 bases of the junction unmatched. The CDR3 is made up of 15 amino acids. CDR1 is SGHRS, CDR2 YFSETQ, per germline. CDR3 nucleotide sequence: TGCGCCAGCAGCTCGCAGGGGGCTCTGACCAACGAGCAGTACTTC. Its translation is CASSSQGALTNEQYF.

The rearrangement joins TRBV12-3 or TRBV12-4 to TRBJ2-5; possibly TRBD2 for D (6 bases). With 1 base removed from V and 4 bases from J, the gap between germline ends came to 10 bases. The CDR3 sequence is 14 residues long. The CDR3 loop is CASSLDGGSETQYF. The CDR3 nucleotides read TGTGCCAGCAGTTTAGACGGGGGTTCAGAGACCCAGTACTTC.

The chain's CDR3 is CASSLAVLASADTQYF. CDR3 coding DNA: TGTGCCAGCAGCTTAGCGGTCTTAGCGAGTGCAGATACGCAGTATTTT. The chain carries TRBV7-9 and TRBJ2-3; D is possibly TRBD2 (5 bases). With 0 bases removed from V and 4 bases from J, the gap between germline ends came to 14 bases. The CDR3 is 16 amino acids. Germline assignment: CDR1 SEHNR and CDR2 FQNEAQ (reference sequence).